Sequencing of this T cell receptor beta chain was carried out in a study of blood T cell repertoires in COVID-19. Turning to the study itself: The United States, Italy and Spain were the sources of the acute and convalescent COVID-19 samples. T cells, B-cell-depleted T cells, or PBMCs provided the cDNA or gDNA that served as material.

As handled by the study authors: Cell counts per sample came from amplifying reference gene primers. Repertoires were generated with immunoSEQ multiplex PCR, while TCRdb's copy carries only in-frame clones and drops some. V and J calls and clone size are those listed in that table; D and trimming were worked out from the DNA. The table shows some 130,000 clones, with 60% to 80% occurring only once. The germline V and J ends were trimmed by 0 bases and 2 bases, with 7 bases remaining between them. The CDR3 loop spans 14 amino acids. CDR1 and CDR2 (germline): MNHEY, SMNVEV (reference sequence). V and J are TRBV27 and TRBJ1-2, with D tentatively TRBD1 (5 bases). This clonotype was obtained from a woman in her sixties or seventies with acute or convalescent COVID-19. Material: peripheral blood. In DNA, the CDR3 is TGTGCCAGCAGTTTATCGGCAGGGAACTATGGCTACACCTTC. Its translation: CASSLSAGNYGYTF.